The present TCR beta chain was sequenced within a study of shared clonotypes between healthy human individuals. This CDR3 is built from 14 residues. Germline CDR1 and CDR2: SGHVS and FNYEAQ. This clone appeared many times. Its antigen remains unknown. The junction departs from the called germline gene at one end, perhaps through a read error. Study results and caveats: Larger richness was generally estimated for naive than memory subsets.

The table came from immunoSEQ multiplex PCR; TCRdb's copy has only in-frame clones and leaves some out. The sample yields 330,000 or so clones, around 67% seen once. Input material: memory CD4+ T cells sorted from blood. Subset denoted: CD45RA-negative fraction. This TCR was sampled from a man younger than 40 in good health. The chain is built from TRBV7-6 and TRBJ2-3, with D possibly being TRBD2 (5 bases). In DNA, the CDR3 is TGTGCCAGCAGCTTAAGGGCTAGCAGAGATACGCAGTATTTT. Its translation: CASSLRASRDTQYF.